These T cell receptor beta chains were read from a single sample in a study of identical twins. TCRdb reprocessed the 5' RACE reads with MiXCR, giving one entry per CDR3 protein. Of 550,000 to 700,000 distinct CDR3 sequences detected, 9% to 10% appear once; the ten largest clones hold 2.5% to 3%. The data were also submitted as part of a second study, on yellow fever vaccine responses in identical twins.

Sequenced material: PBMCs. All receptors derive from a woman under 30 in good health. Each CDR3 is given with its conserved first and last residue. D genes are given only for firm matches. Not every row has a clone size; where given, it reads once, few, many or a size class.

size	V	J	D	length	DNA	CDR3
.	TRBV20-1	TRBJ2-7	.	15	TGCTGTGCTAGAGATCTCGGCGGGCCGATCTACGAGCAGTACTTC	CCARDLGGPIYEQYF
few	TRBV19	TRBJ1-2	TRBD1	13	TGTGCCAGTAGTAGCGACAGGGACCATGGCTACACCTTC	CASSSDRDHGYTF
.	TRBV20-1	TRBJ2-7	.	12	TGCAGTGCTAGAGGGTTTACCTACGAGCAGTACTTC	CSARGFTYEQYF
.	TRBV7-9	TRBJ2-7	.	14	TGTGCCAGCAGCCTTGTCCATCAGCCCTACGAGCAGTACTTC	CASSLVHQPYEQYF
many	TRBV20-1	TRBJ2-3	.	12	TGCACTGGCGAGTCCCCGAATGGTGGGCAGTATTTT	CTGESPNGGQYF
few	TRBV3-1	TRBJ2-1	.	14	TGTGCCAGCAGCCATGGGACAAAGCTTAATGAGCAGTTCTTC	CASSHGTKLNEQFF
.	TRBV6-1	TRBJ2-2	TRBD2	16	TGTGCCAGCAGCGGAACTAGCGGGGCCAACACCGGGGAGCTGTTTTTT	CASSGTSGANTGELFF
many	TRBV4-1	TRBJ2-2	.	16	TGCGCCAGCAGCCAGGCCAACCTAGTAGCGGCAGGGGAGCTGTTTTTT	CASSQANLVAAGELFF
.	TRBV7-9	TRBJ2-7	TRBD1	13	TGTGCCAGCAGCACGGACAGGGGGGCCGAGCAGTACTTC	CASSTDRGAEQYF
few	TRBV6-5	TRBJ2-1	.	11	TGTGCCAGCAGTTACGGTAGAACGCAGTTCTTC	CASSYGRTQFF
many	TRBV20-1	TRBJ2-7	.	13	TGCAGTGCTAGAGGGACGGCAGCCTACGAGCAGTACTTC	CSARGTAAYEQYF
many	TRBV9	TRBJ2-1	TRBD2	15	TGTGCCAGCAGCGTTGCGGGGGGGCCCTCGAATGAGCAGTTCTTC	CASSVAGGPSNEQFF
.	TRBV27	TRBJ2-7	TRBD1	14	TGTGCCAGCCTATCCGGGACAGGGAGCAACGAGCAGTACTTC	CASLSGTGSNEQYF
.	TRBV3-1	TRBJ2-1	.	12	TGTGCCAGCAGCCAAGTGGATGGAGCTCAGTTCTTC	CASSQVDGAQFF
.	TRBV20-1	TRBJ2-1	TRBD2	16	TGCTGTGCTAGGGTAGCGGGGGGGAGCTCCTACAATGAGCAGTTCTTC	CCARVAGGSSYNEQFF
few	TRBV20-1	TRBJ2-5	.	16	TGCAGTGCTAGAGATCAAGACGGATGGTACCAAGAGACCCAGTACTTC	CSARDQDGWYQETQYF
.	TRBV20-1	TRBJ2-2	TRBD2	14	TGCAGTGCTAGAGTAGCGGGTTTAGCCGGGGAGCTGTTTTTT	CSARVAGLAGELFF
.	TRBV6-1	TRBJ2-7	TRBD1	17	TGTGCCAGCAGTCTGTGGGGTAAACAGGGGCGCTCCTACGAGCAGTACTTC	CASSLWGKQGRSYEQYF
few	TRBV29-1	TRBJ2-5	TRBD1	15	TGCAGCGCCCGTCCGGGACAGCTGTACCAAGAGACCCAGTACTTC	CSARPGQLYQETQYF
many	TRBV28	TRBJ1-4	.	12	TGTGCCAGCAGACTACCTAATGAAAAACTGTTTTTT	CASRLPNEKLFF
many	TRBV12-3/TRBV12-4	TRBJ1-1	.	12	TGTGCCAGCACCCCAACTGTGACTGAAGCTTTCTTT	CASTPTVTEAFF
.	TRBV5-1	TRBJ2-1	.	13	TGCGCCAGCAGCTTGGGGATGAACAATGAGCAGTTCTTC	CASSLGMNNEQFF
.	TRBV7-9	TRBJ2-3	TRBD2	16	TGTGCCAGCAGCCCCGCGAGGTACGGGGAGGGGGATACGCAGTATTTT	CASSPARYGEGDTQYF
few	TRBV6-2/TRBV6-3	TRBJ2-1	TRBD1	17	TGTGCCAGTCCCCCTTATCCAGCGGGACAGGGTCACAATGAGCAGTTCTTC	CASPPYPAGQGHNEQFF